Here is one T cell receptor (beta chain) with its context. No antigen is known for it. Base qualities are missing; no much larger clone stands one base away. The immunoSEQ assay was used to generate TCR beta chain sequences from genomic DNA. As for how the authors treated the data: CDR3 sequences not starting with the conserved framework cysteine at position 104 were manually removed. Clonality was calculated as one minus the normalized Shannon's Diversity Index, with values ranging from 0 (maximal diversity) to 1 (oligoclonal). Chi-squared comparison-of-proportions tests assessed whether the same CDR3 differed in frequency between samples, such as brain versus blood. Public clonotypes were identified through searches of immuneACCESS, and similarity to known antiviral clonotypes was evaluated with the VDJdb browser. What TCRdb holds here is the immuneACCESS table cut down to in-frame rearrangements. Part of the clones is not present; checked against another copy, under half of the missing clones reflect an unresolved V gene, and the others are unexplained. The D gene and trimming were derived from the DNA, and the V and J assignments and clone size from that table. The sample table records about 320,000 clones; approximately 93% of these occur just once. The ten most abundant clones make up around 5% of the sample.

The germline V gene provides CDR1 MNHEY and CDR2 SVGAGI. Its CDR3 holds 13 amino acids, cysteine through phenylalanine. Here the CDR3 DNA is all that survives: 39 bases in frame from base 1. V and J are truncated by 2 bases and 3 bases respectively, leaving an intervening sequence of 5 bases. The time point label here, explained by the study, means: blood from clinic visit 5 months post-surgery; TSC patient then seizure free. Surgery cases with the highest brain T cell transcript signatures were selected for TCR beta chain sequencing of brain tissue and, where available, blood. Before surgery, the patients had been given at least one anti-epileptic drug. TCR-sequenced patients were children with drug-resistant epilepsy due to tuberous sclerosis complex, focal cortical dysplasia, Rasmussen encephalitis or hemimegalencephaly. The Monarch genomic DNA purification kit was used to extract bulk genomic DNA from unsorted brain tissue and whole blood.

The sample belongs to a study of brain T cells in children with intractable seizures (dated by TCRdb to the early 2020s). Looking at the study overall: As a first screen for immune gene transcripts, resected brain tissue from about 58 pediatric epilepsy surgery cases was run on a NanoString immunology panel. Among the 12 selected surgery cases, eight also had pre-surgery blood sequenced, leaving four with brain tissue only.

Study-wide conclusions, independent of this receptor: Because sequencing depth was different between pre-surgery and post-surgery blood, clones absent from the pre-surgery sample may reflect undersampling. Viral specificity was inferred only from CDR3 sequence similarity, and patients' HCMV serostatus was unknown.

This receptor was obtained from a boy in the first two years of life with tuberous sclerosis and intractable seizures. Recombination linked TRBV6-5 to TRBJ1-3, with no confident D gene call. Sample: peripheral blood, taken approximately 5 months after surgery. CDR3 region: CASSYGFGNTIYF. The DNA sequence is given as TGTGCCAGCAGTTACGGGTTTGGAAACACCATATATTTT.